This T cell receptor (beta chain) was identified in a study of T cell changes during pregnancy in multiple sclerosis (dated by TCRdb to the late 2010s). About the full investigation: In women with multiple sclerosis, the researchers looked at how the T cell repertoire shifted as pregnancy progressed.

The protocol used for the library was the immunoSEQ multiplex PCR assay. Here the immuneACCESS table is served through TCRdb, limited to in-frame sequences with V and J called. Missing clones are a known gap in these copies; in checked studies unresolved V genes cover under half, and the rest lacks a known reason. This sample is represented by over 35,000 clones; less than 95% of them were singletons. About 0.4% of the sample lies in the top ten. For this clone: The clone's antigen remains unknown. Per-base qualities were not stored, and no clone one base away is much larger.

Looking up the germline V gene yields CDR1 SNHLY and CDR2 FYNNEI. V is pruned by 6 bases and J by 8 bases, leaving 11 bases of the junction without a gene match. CDR3 length: 14 amino acids, cysteine to phenylalanine. The sequence is cut down to CDR3 DNA, 42 bases in frame from base 1. The source of this sequence is a female donor with multiple sclerosis, enrolled in a pregnancy study. The chain was built from TRBV2 and TRBJ1-1, with 8 central nucleotides matching TRBD1. Material: CD4+ T cells from peripheral blood mononuclear cells, obtained in the second trimester of pregnancy. In nucleotide form, the sequence is TGTGCCAGCAGGGTGAGGACAGGGATGTCCGAAGCTTTCTTT. Translation gives CASRVRTGMSEAFF.